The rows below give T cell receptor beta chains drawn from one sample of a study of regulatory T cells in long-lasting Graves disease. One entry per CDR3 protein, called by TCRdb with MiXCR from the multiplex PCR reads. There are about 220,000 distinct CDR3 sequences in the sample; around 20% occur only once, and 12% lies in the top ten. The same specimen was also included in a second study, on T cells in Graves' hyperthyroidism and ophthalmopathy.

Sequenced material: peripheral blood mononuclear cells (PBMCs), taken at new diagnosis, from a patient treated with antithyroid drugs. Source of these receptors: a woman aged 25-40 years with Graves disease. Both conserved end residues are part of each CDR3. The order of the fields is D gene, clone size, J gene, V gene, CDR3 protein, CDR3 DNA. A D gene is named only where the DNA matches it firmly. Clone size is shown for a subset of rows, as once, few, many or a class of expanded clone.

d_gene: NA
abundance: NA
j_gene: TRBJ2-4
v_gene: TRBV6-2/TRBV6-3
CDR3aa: CASSYSGALAKNIQYF
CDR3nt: TGTGCCAGCAGTTACTCAGGGGCATTAGCCAAAAACATTCAGTACTTC

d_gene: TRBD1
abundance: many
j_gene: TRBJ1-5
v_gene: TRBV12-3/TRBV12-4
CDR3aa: CASSRQGPNQPQHF
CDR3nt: TGTGCCAGCAGCCGACAGGGCCCCAATCAGCCCCAGCATTTT

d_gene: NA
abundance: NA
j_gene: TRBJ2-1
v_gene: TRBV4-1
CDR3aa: CASSQVRGYNEQFF
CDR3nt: TGCGCCAGCAGCCAAGTAAGGGGATACAATGAGCAGTTCTTC

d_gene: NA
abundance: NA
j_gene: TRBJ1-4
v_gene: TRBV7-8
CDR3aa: CASSLGRRVLQGTNEKLFF
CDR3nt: TGTGCCAGCAGCTTGGGTCGCAGGGTCCTGCAGGGAACTAATGAAAAACTGTTTTTT

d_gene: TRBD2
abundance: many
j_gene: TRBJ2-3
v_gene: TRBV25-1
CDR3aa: CASSVGLAGVRTTFTDTQYF
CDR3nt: TGTGCCAGCAGTGTGGGACTAGCGGGAGTTAGAACCACTTTCACAGATACGCAGTATTTT

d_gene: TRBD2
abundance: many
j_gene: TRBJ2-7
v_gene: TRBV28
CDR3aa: CASSLSGSRAYEQYF
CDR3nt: TGTGCCAGCAGCCTTAGCGGGAGTAGGGCCTACGAGCAGTACTTC

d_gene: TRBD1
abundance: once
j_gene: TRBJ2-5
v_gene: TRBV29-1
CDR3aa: CSVLDRGRSETQYF
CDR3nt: TGCAGCGTCCTGGACAGGGGGCGCTCAGAGACCCAGTACTTC

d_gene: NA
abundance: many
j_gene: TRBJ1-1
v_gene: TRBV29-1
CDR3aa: CSVGATVDAFF
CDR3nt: TGCAGCGTTGGAGCCACCGTGGACGCTTTCTTT

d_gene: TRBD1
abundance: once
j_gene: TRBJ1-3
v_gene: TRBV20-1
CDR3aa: CSAQDRGKNTIYF
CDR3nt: TGCAGTGCCCAGGACAGGGGAAAGAACACCATATATTTT

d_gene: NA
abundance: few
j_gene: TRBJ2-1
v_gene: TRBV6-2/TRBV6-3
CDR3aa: CASSYLGTSYNEQFF
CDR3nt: TGTGCCAGCAGTTACCTGGGTACGTCCTACAATGAGCAGTTCTTC

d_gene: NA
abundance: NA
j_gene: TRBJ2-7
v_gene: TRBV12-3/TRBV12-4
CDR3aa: CASSLLRNEQYF
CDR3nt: TGTGCCAGCAGTCTACTCCGAAACGAGCAGTACTTC

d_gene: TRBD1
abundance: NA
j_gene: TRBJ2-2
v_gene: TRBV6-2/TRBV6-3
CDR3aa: CASTRTGSNTGELFF
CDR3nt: TGTGCCAGCACTCGGACAGGGTCGAACACCGGGGAGCTGTTTTTT

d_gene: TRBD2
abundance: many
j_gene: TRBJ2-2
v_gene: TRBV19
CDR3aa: CASSIEARTSGSYGELFF
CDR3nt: TGTGCCAGTAGTATAGAAGCGAGGACTAGCGGGAGTTACGGGGAGCTGTTTTTT

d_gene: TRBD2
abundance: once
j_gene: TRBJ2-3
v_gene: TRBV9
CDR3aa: CASSVVPESSGNTDTQYF
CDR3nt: TGTGCCAGCAGCGTAGTCCCTGAATCTAGCGGGAACACAGATACGCAGTATTTT

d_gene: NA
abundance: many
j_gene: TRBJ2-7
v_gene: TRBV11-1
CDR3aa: CASSLEQNYEQYF
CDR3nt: TGTGCCAGCAGCTTGGAACAAAACTACGAGCAGTACTTC

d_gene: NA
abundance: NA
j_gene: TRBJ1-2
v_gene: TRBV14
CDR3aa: CASSQDYLGGYTF
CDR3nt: TGTGCCAGCAGCCAAGATTACCTAGGTGGCTACACCTTC

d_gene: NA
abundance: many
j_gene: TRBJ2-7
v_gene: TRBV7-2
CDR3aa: CASSLAGPTVEQYF
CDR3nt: TGTGCCAGCAGCTTAGCGGGACCCACCGTCGAGCAGTACTTC

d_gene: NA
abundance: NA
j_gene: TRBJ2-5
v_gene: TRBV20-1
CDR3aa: CSAVLGGKSQETQYF
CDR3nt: TGCAGTGCGGTGCTGGGAGGCAAGTCGCAAGAGACCCAGTACTTC

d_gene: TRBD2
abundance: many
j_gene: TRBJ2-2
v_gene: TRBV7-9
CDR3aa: CASSVLAGFTGELFF
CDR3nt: TGTGCCAGCAGCGTTCTAGCGGGATTCACCGGGGAGCTGTTTTTT

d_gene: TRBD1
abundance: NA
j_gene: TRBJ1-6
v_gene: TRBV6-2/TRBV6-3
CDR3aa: CASRSDRSENSPLHF
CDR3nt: TGTGCCAGCAGGTCGGACAGGTCCGAGAATTCACCCCTCCACTTT

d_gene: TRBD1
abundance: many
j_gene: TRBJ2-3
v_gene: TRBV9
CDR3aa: CASSDRQGPGLVSTDTQYF
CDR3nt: TGTGCCAGCAGCGACCGACAGGGGCCCGGCCTTGTAAGCACAGATACGCAGTATTTT

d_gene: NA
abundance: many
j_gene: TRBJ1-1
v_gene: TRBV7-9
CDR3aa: CASTLGRANTEAFF
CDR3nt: TGTGCCAGCACTCTCGGGAGGGCGAACACTGAAGCTTTCTTT

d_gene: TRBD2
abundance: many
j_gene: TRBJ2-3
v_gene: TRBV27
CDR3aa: CASSFKRGSRGDTQYF
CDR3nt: TGTGCCAGCAGTTTTAAGCGGGGGTCCCGGGGAGATACGCAGTATTTT

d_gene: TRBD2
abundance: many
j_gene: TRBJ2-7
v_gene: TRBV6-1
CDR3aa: CASSEELADRYEQYF
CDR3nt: TGTGCCAGCAGTGAAGAACTAGCGGATCGCTACGAGCAGTACTTC

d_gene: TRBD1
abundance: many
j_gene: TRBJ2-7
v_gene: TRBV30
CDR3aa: CAWTRGLVAEQYF
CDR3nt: TGTGCCTGGACCAGGGGGCTAGTAGCCGAGCAGTACTTC

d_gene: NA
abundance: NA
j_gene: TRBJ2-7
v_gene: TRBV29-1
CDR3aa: CSVEDSDRAYEQYF
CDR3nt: TGCAGCGTTGAAGATAGTGACAGAGCCTACGAGCAGTACTTC

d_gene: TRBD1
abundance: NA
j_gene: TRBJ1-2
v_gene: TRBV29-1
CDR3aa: CSGDREGGYTF
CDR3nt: TGCAGCGGGGACAGGGAAGGTGGCTACACCTTC

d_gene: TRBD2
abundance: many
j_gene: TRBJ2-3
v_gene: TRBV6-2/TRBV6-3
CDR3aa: CASRDKREVTTDTQYF
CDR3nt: TGTGCCAGCAGAGACAAGCGGGAGGTAACCACGGATACGCAGTATTTT

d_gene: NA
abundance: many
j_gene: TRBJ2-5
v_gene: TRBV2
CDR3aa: CARGEAIQETQYF
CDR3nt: TGTGCCAGGGGGGAAGCGATCCAAGAGACCCAGTACTTC

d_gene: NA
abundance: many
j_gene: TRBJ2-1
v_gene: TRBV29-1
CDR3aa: CSVVRNEQFF
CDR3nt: TGCAGCGTTGTACGCAATGAGCAGTTCTTC

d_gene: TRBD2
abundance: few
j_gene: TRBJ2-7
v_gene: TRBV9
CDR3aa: CASSPSGAAYEQYF
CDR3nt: TGTGCCAGCAGCCCTAGCGGGGCGGCCTACGAGCAGTACTTC

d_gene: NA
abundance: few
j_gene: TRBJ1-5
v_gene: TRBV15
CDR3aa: CATSRDRGAGYSNQPQHF
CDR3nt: TGTGCCACCAGCAGAGATCGGGGGGCAGGGTATAGCAATCAGCCCCAGCATTTT

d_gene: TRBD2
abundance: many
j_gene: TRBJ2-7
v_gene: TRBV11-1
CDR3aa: CASSLAAGGTYEQYF
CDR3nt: TGTGCCAGCAGCTTAGCGGCGGGGGGAACCTACGAGCAGTACTTC

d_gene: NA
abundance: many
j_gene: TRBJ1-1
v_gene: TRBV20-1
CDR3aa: CSARVMKWGAPNTEAFF
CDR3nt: TGCAGTGCTAGAGTGATGAAATGGGGGGCCCCGAACACTGAAGCTTTCTTT

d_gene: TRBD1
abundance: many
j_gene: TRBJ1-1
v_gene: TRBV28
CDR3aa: CASRTWTGGDTEAFF
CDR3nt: TGTGCCAGCAGGACCTGGACAGGGGGGGACACTGAAGCTTTCTTT

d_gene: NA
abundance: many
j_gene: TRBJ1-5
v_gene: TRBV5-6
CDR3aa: CASSLEGGGQPQHF
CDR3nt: TGTGCCAGCAGCTTGGAGGGGGGTGGTCAGCCCCAGCATTTT

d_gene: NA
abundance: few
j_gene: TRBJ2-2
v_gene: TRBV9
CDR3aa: CASRRTVSTGELFF
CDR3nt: TGTGCCAGCAGAAGGACAGTGAGCACCGGGGAGCTGTTTTTT

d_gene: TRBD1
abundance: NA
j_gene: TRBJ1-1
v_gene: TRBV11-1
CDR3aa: CASSLGDRVITEAFF
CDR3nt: TGTGCCAGCAGCTTAGGGGACAGGGTGATCACTGAAGCTTTCTTT

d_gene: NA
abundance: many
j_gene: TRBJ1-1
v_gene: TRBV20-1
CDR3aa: CSAPRVLDTEAFF
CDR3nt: TGCAGTGCGCCCAGGGTATTGGACACTGAAGCTTTCTTT

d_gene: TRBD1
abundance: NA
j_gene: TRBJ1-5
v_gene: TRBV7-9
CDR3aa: CASSSSDRGLGQPQHF
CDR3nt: TGTGCCAGCAGCTCGTCGGACAGGGGACTAGGTCAGCCCCAGCATTTT

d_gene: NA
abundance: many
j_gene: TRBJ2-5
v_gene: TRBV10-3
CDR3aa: CAISESGASGGETQYF
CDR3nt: TGTGCCATCAGTGAGTCGGGGGCTAGCGGAGGGGAGACCCAGTACTTC

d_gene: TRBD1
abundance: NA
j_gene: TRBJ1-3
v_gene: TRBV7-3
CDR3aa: CASSSSTGKGLDTIYF
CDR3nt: TGTGCCAGCAGCTCCTCGACAGGGAAAGGATTGGACACCATATATTTT

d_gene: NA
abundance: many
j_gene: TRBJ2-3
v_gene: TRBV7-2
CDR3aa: CASSLGVSSTDTQYF
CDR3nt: TGTGCCAGCAGCTTAGGAGTATCGAGCACAGATACGCAGTATTTT

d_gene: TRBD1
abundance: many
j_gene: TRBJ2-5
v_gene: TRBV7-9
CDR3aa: CASSFDRGPQETQYF
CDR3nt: TGTGCCAGCAGCTTTGACAGGGGGCCTCAAGAGACCCAGTACTTC

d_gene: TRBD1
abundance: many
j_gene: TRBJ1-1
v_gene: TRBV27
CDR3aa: CASSLAGGAEAFF
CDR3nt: TGTGCCAGCAGTTTGGCAGGGGGGGCGGAAGCTTTCTTT

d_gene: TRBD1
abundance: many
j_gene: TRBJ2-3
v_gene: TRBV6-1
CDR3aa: CASSVWSGGTDTQYF
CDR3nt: TGTGCCAGCAGTGTTTGGTCAGGGGGAACAGATACGCAGTATTTT

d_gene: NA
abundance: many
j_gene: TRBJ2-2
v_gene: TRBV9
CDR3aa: CASSPTGTTGELFF
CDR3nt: TGTGCCAGCAGCCCTACAGGGACGACCGGGGAGCTGTTTTTT

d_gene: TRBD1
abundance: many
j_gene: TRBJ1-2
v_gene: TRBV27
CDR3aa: CASSLTGLNYGYTF
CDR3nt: TGTGCCAGCAGTTTGACAGGGCTAAACTATGGCTACACCTTC

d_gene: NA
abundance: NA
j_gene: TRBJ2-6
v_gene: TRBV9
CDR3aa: CASTLHAYSGANVLTF
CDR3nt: TGTGCCAGCACCCTCCATGCCTACTCTGGGGCCAACGTCCTGACTTTC

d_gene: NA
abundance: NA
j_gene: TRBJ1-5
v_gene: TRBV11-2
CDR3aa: CASSLGTYYQPQHF
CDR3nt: TGTGCCAGCAGCTTAGGGACATATTACCAGCCCCAGCATTTT

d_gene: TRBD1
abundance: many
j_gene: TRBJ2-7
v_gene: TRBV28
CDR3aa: CASSLLQGLPFF
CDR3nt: TGTGCCAGCAGTTTGCTACAGGGGCTCCCCTTCTTC

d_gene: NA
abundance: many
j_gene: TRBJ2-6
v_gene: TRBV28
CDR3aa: CASSPHSSGANVLTF
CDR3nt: TGTGCCAGCAGCCCTCACAGCTCTGGGGCCAACGTCCTGACTTTC

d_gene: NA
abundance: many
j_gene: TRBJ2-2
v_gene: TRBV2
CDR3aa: CASTGRGNTGELFF
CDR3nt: TGTGCCAGCACGGGCAGGGGGAACACCGGGGAGCTGTTTTTT

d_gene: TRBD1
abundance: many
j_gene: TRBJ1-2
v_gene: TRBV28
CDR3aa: CASSQQGGYGYTF
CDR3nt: TGTGCCAGCAGTCAACAGGGGGGCTATGGCTACACCTTC